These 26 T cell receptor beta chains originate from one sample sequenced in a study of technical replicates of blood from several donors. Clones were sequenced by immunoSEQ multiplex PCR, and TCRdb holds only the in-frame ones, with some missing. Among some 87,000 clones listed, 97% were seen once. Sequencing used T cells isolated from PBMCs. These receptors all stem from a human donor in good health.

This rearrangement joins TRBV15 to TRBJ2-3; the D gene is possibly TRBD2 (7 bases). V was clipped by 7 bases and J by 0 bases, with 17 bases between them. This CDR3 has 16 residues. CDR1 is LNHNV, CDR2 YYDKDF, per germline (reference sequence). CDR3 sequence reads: CATTEGGRESTDTQYF. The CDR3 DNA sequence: TGTGCCACCACCGAGGGGGGGCGGGAGAGCACAGATACGCAGTATTTT.

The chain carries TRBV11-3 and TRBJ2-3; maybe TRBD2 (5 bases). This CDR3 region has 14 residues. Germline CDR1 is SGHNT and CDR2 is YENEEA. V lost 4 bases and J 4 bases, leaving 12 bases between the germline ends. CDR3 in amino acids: CASSSQRWSDTQYF. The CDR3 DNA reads TGTGCCAGCAGCTCTCAGCGGTGGTCAGATACGCAGTATTTT. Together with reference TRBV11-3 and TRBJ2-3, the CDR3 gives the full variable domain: EAGVVQSPRYKIIEKKQPVAFWCNPISGHNTLYWYLQNLGQGPELLIRYENEEAVDDSQLPKDRFSAERLKGVDSTLKIQPAELGDSAVYLCASSSQRWSDTQYFGPGTRLTVL.

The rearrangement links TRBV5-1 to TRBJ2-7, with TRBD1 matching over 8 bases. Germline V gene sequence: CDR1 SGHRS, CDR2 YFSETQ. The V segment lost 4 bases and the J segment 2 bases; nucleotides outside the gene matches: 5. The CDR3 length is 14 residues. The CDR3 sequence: CASSPDRVAYEQYF. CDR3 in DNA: TGCGCCAGCAGCCCGGACAGGGTGGCCTACGAGCAGTACTTC.

CDR3 residues: CASSYGADRSKPFF. CDR3 in DNA: TGTGCCAGCAGTTATGGGGCCGACAGGTCGAAACCTTTCTTT. The V call is TRBV27, the J call TRBJ1-1; possibly TRBD1 for D (6 bases). With 4 bases removed from V and 12 bases from J, the gap between germline ends came to 21 bases. Germline V lookup: CDR1 MNHEY, CDR2 SMNVEV (reference sequence). The CDR3 totals 14 residues.

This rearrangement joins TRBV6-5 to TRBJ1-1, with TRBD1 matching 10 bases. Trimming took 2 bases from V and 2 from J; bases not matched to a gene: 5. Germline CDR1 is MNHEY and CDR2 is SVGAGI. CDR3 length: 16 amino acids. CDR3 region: CASSYVGQGGNTEAFF. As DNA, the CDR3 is TGTGCCAGCAGTTACGTAGGACAGGGGGGAAACACTGAAGCTTTCTTT.

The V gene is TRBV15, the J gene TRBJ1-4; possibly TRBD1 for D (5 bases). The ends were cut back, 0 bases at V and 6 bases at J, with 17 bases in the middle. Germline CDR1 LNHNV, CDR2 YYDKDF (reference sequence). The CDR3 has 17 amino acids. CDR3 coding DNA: TGTGCCACCAGCAGAGATCACGTATCCGGGGGGGATGAAAAACTGTTTTTT. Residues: CATSRDHVSGGDEKLFF.

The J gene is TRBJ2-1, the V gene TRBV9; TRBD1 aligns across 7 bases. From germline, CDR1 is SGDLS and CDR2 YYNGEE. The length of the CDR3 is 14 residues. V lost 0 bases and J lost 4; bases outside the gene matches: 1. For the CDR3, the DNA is TGTGCCAGCAGCGTAGGACAGGGTTACAATGAGCAGTTCTTC. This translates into CASSVGQGYNEQFF.

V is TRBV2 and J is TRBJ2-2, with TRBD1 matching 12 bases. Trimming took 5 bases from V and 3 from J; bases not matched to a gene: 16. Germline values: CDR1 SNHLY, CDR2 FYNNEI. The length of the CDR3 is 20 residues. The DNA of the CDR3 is TGTGCCAGCAGTATGGAGCCCGGGACAGGGGGCAATAGGCACACCGGGGAGCTGTTTTTT. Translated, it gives CASSMEPGTGGNRHTGELFF.

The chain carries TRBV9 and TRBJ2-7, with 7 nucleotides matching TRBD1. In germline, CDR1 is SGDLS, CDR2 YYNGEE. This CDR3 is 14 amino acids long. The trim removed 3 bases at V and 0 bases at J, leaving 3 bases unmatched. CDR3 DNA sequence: TGTGCCAGCAGCGCTTGGGACAGCTCCTACGAGCAGTACTTC. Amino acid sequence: CASSAWDSSYEQYF.

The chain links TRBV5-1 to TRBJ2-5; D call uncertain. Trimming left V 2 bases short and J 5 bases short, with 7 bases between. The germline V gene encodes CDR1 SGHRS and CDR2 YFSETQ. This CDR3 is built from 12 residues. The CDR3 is CASSFSFETQYF. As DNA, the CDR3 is TGCGCCAGCAGCTTTAGTTTCGAGACCCAGTACTTC.

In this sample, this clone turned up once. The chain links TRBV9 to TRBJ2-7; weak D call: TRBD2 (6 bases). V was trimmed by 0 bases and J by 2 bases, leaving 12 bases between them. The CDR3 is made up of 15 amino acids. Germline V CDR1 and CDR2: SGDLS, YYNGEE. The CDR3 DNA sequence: TGTGCCAGCAGCGTAGCATCCGGGAGTACCTACGAGCAGTACTTC. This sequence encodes CASSVASGSTYEQYF.

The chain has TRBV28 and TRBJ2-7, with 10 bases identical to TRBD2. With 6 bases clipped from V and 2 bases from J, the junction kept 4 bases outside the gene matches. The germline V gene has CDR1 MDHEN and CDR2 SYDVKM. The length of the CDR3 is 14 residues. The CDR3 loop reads CASRLAGDPYEQYF. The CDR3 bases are TGTGCCAGCAGGCTAGCGGGAGATCCCTACGAGCAGTACTTC.

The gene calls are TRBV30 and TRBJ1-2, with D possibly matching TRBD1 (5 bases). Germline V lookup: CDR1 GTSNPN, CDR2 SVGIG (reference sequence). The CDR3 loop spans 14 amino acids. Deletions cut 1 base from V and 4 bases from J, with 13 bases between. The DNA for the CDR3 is TGTGCCTGGAGTGAAGACGGGACTGCCTATGGCTACACCTTC. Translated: CAWSEDGTAYGYTF.

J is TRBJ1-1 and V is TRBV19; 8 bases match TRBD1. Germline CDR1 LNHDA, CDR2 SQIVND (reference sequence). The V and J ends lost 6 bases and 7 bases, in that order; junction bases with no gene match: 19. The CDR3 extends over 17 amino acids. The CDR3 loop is CASRIQTGAAGGFEAFF. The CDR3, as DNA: TGTGCCAGTAGGATACAGACAGGGGCCGCGGGTGGGTTTGAAGCTTTCTTT.

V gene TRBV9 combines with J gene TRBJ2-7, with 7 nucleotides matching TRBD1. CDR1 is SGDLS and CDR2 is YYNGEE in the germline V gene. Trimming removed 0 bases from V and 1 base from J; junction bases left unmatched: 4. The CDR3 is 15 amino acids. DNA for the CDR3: TGTGCCAGCAGCGTAGATCAGGGGGTATCCTACGAGCAGTACTTC. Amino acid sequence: CASSVDQGVSYEQYF. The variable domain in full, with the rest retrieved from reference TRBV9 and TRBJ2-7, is DSGVTQTPKHLITATGQRVTLRCSPRSGDLSVYWYQQSLDQGLQFLIQYYNGEERAKGNILERFSAQQFPDLHSELNLSSLELGDSALYFCASSVDQGVSYEQYFGPGTRLTVT.

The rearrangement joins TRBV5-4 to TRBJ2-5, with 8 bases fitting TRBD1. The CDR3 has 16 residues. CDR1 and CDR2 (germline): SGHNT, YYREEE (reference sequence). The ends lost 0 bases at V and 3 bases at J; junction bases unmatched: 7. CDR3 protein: CASSLDRDRRKETQYF. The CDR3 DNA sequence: TGTGCCAGCAGCTTGGACCGGGACAGGAGAAAAGAGACCCAGTACTTC.

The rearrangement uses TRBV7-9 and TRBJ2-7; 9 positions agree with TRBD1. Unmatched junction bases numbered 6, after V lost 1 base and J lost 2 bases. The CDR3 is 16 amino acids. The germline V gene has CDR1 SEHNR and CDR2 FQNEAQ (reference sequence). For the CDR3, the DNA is TGTGCCAGCAGCTTAGGGACCGGGACAGGGCCCTACGAGCAGTACTTC. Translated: CASSLGTGTGPYEQYF.

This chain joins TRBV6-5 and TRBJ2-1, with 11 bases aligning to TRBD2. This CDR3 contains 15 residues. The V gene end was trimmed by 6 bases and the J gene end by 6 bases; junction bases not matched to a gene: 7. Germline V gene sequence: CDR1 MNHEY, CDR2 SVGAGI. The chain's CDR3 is CASRTSGGKGNEQFF. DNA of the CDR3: TGTGCCAGCAGAACTAGCGGGGGTAAGGGCAATGAGCAGTTCTTC.

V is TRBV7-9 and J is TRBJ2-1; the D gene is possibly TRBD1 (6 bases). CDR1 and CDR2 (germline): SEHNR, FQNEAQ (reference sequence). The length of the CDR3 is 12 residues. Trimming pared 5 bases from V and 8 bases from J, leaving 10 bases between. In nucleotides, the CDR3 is TGTGCCAGCAGCCTACAGGGCCATGAGCAGTTCTTC. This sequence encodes CASSLQGHEQFF.

CDR3 bases: TGCAGCGTTCTAGCGGGAGAAGCCTACAATGAGCAGTTCTTC. It specifies CSVLAGEAYNEQFF. V gene TRBV29-1 combines with J gene TRBJ2-1; 10 nucleotides align to TRBD2. The CDR3 loop spans 14 amino acids. CDR1 and CDR2 (germline): SQVTM, ANQGSEA. V trimming: 5 bases; J trimming: 2 bases; junction bases outside the gene matches: 3.

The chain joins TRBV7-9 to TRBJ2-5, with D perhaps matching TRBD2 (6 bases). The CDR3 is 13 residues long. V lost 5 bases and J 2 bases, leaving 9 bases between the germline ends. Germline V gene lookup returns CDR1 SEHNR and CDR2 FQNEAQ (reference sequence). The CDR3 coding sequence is TGTGCCAGCAGCGGTCGGGGGCAAGAGACCCAGTACTTC. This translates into CASSGRGQETQYF.

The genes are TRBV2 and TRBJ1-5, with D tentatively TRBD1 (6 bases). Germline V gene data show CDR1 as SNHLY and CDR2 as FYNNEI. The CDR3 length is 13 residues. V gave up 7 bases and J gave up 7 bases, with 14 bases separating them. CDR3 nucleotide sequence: TGTGCCAGCACTTCAGGGGATTCGCAGCCCCAGCATTTT. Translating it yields CASTSGDSQPQHF.

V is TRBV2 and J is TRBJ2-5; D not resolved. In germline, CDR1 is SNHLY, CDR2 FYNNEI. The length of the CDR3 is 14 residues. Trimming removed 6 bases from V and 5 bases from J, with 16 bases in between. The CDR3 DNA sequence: TGTGCCAGCAGCGCAGTTAGCCCCTGGGAGACCCAGTACTTC. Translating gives CASSAVSPWETQYF.

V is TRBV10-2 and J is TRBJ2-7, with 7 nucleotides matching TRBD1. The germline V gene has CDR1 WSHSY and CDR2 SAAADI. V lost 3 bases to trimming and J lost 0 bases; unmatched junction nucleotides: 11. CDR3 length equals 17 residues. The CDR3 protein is CASSDAYDRADSYEQYF. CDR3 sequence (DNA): TGCGCCAGCAGTGACGCCTACGACAGGGCCGACTCCTACGAGCAGTACTTC.

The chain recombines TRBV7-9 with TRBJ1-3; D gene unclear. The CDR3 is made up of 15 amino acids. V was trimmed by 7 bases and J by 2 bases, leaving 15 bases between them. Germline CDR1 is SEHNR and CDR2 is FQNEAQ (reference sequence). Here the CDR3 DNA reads TGTGCCAGCAATAGTGGCCAGGCCCCTGGAAACACCATATATTTT. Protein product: CASNSGQAPGNTIYF.

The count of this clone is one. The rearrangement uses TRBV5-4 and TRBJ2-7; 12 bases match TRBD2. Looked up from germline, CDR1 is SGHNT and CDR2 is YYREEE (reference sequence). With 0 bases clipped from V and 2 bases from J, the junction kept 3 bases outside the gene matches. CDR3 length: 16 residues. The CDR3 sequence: CASSLGRLAGAYEQYF. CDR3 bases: TGTGCCAGCAGCTTGGGGCGACTAGCGGGAGCCTACGAGCAGTACTTC.